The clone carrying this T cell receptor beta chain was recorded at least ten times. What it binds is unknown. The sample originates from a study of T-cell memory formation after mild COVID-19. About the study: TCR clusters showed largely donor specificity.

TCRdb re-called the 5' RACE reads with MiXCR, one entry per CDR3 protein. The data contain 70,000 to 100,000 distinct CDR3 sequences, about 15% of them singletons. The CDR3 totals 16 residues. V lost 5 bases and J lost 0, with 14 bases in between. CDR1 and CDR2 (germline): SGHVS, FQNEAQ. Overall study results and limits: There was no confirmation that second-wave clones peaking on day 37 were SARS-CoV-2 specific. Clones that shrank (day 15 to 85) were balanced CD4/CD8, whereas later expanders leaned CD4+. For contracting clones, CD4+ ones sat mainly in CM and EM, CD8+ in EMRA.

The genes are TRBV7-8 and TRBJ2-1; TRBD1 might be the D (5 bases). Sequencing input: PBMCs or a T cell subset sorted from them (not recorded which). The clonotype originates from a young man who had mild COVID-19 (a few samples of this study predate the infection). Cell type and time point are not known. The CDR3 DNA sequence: TGTGCCAGCAGCGGCAGGGTCCGGAGCTCCTACAATGAGCAGTTCTTC. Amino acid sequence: CASSGRVRSSYNEQFF.